In its sample, the clone carrying this TCR beta chain was seen a few times. This entry belongs to a study of technical replicates of blood from several donors. Sequencing used immunoSEQ multiplex PCR; TCRdb keeps in-frame clones, though not all of them. The table records about 14,000 clones, 70% to 80% of them present only once. The sequence was collected from a human donor in good health. Sample: PBMCs.

CDR3 nucleotide sequence: TGTGCCAGCAGTGAATACGGGGGCTCCTACAATGAGCAGTTCTTC. It translates to CASSEYGGSYNEQFF. The chain combines TRBV6-1 with TRBJ2-1; D is possibly TRBD2 (6 bases). The germline CDR1 and CDR2 sequences are MNHNS and SASEGT. Trimming left V 2 bases short and J 0 bases short, with 8 bases between. This CDR3 comprises 15 residues.